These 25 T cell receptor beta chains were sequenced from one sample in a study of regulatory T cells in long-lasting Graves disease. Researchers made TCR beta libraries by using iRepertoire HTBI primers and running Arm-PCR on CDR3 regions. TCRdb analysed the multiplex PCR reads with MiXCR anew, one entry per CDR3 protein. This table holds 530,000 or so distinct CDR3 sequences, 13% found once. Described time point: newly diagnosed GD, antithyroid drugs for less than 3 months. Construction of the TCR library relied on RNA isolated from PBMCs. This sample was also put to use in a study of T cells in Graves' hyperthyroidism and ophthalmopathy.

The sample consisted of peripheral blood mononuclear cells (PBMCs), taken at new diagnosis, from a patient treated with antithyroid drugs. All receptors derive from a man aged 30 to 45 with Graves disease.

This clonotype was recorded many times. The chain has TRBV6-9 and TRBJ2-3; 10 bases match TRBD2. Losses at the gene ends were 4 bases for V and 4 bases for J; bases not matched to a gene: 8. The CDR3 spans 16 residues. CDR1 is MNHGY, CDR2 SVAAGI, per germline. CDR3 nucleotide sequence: TGTGCCAGCAGTTCAGCGGGAGGGCCCTTGGCAGATACGCAGTATTTT. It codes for CASSSAGGPLADTQYF.

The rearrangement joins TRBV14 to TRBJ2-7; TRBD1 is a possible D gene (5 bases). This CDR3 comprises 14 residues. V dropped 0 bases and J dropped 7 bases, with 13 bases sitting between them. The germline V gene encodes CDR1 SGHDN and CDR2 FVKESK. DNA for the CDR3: TGTGCCAGCAGCCAAGAAAGCTTGTCAGGGGAGCAGTACTTC. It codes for CASSQESLSGEQYF.

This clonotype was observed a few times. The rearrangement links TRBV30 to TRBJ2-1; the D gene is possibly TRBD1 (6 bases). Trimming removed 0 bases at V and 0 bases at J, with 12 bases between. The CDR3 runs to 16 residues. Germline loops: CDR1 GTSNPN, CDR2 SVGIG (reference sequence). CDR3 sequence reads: CAWSVSLDSSYNEQFF. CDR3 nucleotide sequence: TGTGCCTGGAGTGTATCGCTGGACAGCTCCTACAATGAGCAGTTCTTC. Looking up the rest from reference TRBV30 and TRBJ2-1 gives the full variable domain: SQTIHQWPATLVQPVGSPLSLECTVEGTSNPNLYWYRQAAGRGLQLLFYSVGIGQISSEVPQNLSASRPQDRQFILSSKKLLLSDSGFYLCAWSVSLDSSYNEQFFGPGTRLTVL.

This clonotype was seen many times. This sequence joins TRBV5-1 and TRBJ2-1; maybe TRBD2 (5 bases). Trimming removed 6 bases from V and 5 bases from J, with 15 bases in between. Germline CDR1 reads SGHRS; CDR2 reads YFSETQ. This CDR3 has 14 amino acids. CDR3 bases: TGCGCCAGCACTCACACAGCGGAACACAATGAGCAGTTCTTC. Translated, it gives CASTHTAEHNEQFF.

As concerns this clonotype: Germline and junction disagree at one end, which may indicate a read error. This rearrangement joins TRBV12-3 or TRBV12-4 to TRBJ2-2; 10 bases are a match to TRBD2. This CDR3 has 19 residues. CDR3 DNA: TGTGCCAGCAGTTTTCCCGGACTAGCGGACCCCGCGAACACCGGGGAGCTGTCTTTT. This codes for CASSFPGLADPANTGELSF.

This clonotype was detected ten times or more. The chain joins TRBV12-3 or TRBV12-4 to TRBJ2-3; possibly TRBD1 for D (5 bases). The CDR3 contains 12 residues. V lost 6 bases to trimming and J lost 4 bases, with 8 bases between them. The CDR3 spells CASSSRADTQYF. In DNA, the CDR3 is TGTGCCAGCAGCTCCAGGGCAGATACGCAGTATTTT.

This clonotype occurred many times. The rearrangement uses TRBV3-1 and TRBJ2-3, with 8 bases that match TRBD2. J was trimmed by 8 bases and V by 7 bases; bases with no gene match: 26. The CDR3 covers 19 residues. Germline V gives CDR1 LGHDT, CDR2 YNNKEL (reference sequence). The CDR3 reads CASTSRGGSSGSTDRTQYF. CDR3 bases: TGTGCCAGCACCTCTCGAGGGGGGTCCAGCGGGAGCACAGATCGTACGCAGTATTTT.

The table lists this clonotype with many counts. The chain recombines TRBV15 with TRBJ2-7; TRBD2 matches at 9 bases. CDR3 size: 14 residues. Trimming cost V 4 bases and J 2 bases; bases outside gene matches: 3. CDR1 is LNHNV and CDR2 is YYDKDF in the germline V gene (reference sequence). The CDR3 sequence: CATSKAGGAYEQYF. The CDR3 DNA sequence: TGTGCCACCAGCAAGGCGGGAGGGGCCTACGAGCAGTACTTC.

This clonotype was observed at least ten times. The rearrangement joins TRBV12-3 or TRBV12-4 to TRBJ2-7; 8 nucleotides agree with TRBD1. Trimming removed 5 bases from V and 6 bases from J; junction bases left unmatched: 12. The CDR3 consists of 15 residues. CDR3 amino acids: CASSISTGQVSEQYF. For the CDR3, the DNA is TGTGCCAGCAGTATTTCTACGGGACAGGTCTCCGAGCAGTACTTC.

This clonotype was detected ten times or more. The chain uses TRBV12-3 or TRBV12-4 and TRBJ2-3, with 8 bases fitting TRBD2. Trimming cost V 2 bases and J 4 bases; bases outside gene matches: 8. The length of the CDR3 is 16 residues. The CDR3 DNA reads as TGTGCCAGCAGTTTATGGCGGGAGGATCGGGCAGATACGCAGTATTTT. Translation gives CASSLWREDRADTQYF.

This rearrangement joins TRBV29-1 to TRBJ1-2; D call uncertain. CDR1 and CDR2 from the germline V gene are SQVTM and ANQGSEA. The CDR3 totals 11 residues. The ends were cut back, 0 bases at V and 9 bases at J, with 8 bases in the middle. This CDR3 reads CSVEDAVRYTF. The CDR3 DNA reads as TGCAGCGTTGAAGATGCCGTTCGCTACACCTTC. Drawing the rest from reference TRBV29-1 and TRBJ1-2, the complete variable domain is SAVISQKPSRDICQRGTSLTIQCQVDSQVTMMFWYRQQPGQSLTLIATANQGSEATYESGFVIDKFPISRPNLTFSTLTVSNMSPEDSSIYLCSVEDAVRYTFGSGTRLTVV.

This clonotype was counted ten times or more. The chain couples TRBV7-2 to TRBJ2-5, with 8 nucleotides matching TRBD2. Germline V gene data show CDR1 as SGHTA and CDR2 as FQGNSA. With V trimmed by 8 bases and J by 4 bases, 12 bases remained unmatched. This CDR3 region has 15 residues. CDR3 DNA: TGTGCCAGCGCAGTAGCGGGATATAACGGAGAGACCCAGTACTTC. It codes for CASAVAGYNGETQYF.

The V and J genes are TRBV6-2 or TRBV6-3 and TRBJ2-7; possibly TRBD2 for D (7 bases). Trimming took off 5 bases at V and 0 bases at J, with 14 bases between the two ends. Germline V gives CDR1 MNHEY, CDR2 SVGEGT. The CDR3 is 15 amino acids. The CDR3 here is CASSEDGGASYEQYF. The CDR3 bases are TGTGCCAGCAGTGAAGATGGGGGGGCCTCCTACGAGCAGTACTTC.

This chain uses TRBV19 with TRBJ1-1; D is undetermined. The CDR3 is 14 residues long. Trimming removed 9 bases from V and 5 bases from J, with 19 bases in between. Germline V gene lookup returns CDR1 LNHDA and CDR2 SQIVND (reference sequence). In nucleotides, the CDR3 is TGTGCCAGCCGTACCCACCGAGGCGGGACTGAAGCTTTCTTT. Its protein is CASRTHRGGTEAFF.

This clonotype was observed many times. The CDR3 loop is CASRGRTSGYEQYF. The CDR3 DNA reads as TGTGCCAGCAGGGGAAGGACTAGCGGATACGAGCAGTACTTC. The chain combines TRBV2 with TRBJ2-7; TRBD2 matches 10 bases. This CDR3 contains 14 residues. Germline values: CDR1 SNHLY, CDR2 FYNNEI. J was trimmed by 4 bases and V by 6 bases; bases with no gene match: 6.

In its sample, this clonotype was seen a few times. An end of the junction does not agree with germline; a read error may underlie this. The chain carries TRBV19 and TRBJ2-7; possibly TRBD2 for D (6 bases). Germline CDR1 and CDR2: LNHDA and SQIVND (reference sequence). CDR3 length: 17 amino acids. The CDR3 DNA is TGTGCCAGTGGTATAGGTCTCGGGAAGCGGGCCCACTACGAGCAGTACTTC. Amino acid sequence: CASGIGLGKRAHYEQYF.

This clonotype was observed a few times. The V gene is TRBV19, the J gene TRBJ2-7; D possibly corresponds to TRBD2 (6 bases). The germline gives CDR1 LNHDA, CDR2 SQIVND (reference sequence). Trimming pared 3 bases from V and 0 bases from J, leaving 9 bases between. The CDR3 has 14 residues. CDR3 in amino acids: CASSMGLNSYEQYF. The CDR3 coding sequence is TGTGCCAGTAGTATGGGACTCAACTCCTACGAGCAGTACTTC.

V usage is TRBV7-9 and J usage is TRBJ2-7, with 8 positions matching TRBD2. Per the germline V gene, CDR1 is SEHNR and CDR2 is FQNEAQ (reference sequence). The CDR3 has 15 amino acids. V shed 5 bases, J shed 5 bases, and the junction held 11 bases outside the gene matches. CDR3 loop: CASSQLGLALNEQYF. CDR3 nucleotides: TGTGCCAGCAGCCAATTAGGACTAGCCTTGAACGAGCAGTACTTC.

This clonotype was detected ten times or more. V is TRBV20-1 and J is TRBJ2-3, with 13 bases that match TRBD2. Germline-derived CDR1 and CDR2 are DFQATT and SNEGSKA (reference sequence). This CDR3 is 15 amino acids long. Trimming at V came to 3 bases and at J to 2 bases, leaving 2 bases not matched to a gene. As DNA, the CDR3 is TGCAGTGCTAGGGGACTAGCGGGAAACACAGATACGCAGTATTTT. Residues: CSARGLAGNTDTQYF.

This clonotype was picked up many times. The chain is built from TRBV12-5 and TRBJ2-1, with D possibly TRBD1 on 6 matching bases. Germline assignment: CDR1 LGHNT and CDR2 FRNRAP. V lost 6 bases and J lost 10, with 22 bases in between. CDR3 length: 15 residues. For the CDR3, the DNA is TGTGCTAGTGGCTATAGGACAGCCAGGGATGGGGAGCAGTTCTTC. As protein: CASGYRTARDGEQFF.

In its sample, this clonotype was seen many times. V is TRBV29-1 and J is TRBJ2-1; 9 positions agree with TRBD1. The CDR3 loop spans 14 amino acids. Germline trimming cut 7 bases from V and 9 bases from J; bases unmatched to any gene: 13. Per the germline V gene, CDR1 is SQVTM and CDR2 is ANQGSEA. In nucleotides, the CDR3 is TGCAGCGCCGCGGGACAGGGTAATTCGGGTGAGCAGTTCTTC. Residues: CSAAGQGNSGEQFF.

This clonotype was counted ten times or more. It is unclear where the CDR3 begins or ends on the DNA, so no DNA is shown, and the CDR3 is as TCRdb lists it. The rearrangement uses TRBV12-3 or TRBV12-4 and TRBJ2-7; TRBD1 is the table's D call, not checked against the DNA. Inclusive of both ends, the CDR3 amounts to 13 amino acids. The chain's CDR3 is CASSFGQGAREYF.

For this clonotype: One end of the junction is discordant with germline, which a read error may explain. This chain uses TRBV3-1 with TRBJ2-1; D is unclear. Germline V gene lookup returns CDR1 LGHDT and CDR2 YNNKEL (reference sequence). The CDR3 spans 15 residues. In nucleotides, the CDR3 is TGTGCCAACAGCCAAGGTCCAGGTGGAGTGCGTGAGCAGTTCTTC. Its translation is CANSQGPGGVREQFF.

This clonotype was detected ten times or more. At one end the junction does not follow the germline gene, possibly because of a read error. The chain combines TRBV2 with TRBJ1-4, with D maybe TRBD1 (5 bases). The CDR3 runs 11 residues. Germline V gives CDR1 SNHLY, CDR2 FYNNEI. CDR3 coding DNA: TGTGCCAGCAGTGATGGGGCAGCTCCCTCCTTT. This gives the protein CASSDGAAPSF.

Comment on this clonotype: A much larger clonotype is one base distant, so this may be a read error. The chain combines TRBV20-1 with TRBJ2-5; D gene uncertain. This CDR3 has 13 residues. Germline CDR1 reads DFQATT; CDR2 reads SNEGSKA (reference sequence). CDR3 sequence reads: CGAQSEFAETQYF. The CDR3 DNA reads TGCGGTGCCCAAAGCGAGTTTGCCGAGACCCAGTACTTC.